The TCR beta chain under discussion was sequenced for a study of T cell responses to AZD1222 COVID-19 vaccine. Broader study findings: Spike-specific TCR breadth and depth went up after people got two AZD1222 doses.

Clones were sequenced by immunoSEQ multiplex PCR, and TCRdb holds only the in-frame ones, with some missing. The table shows about 72,000 clones, with approximately 90% occurring only once. This clone was seen just once. Its matching antigen is unknown. There are 12 residues in the CDR3. The V and J ends lost 3 bases and 4 bases respectively, with 7 bases between them. The germline gives CDR1 MDHEN, CDR2 SYDVKM. The chain couples TRBV28 to TRBJ2-7; D unclear. The specimen was peripheral blood, collected 28 days after the second AZD1222 dose. This clonotype originated in an adult who received the AZD1222 COVID-19 vaccine. In DNA, the CDR3 is TGTGCCAGCAGTTTGGACGGATACGAGCAGTACTTC. Protein sequence: CASSLDGYEQYF.